A selection of T cell receptor beta chains follows, all from one sample in a study of blood T cell repertoires in COVID-19. Produced via immunoSEQ multiplex PCR; TCRdb's table is partial and in-frame only. The repertoire has 350,000 to 450,000 clones, about 85% of them found once; the top ten carry approximately 3.6%. Specimen: peripheral blood. These receptors were obtained from a woman younger than 35 with acute or convalescent COVID-19. Both conserved end residues are part of each CDR3. A D gene is named only where the DNA matches it firmly. The listing skips clone size in some rows; elsewhere it reads once, few, many or a size class.

>.|TRBV12-5|TRBD2|TRBJ2-7
TGTGCTAGTGTCCCTGAGCGGGAGAACGAGCAGTACTTC
CASVPERENEQYF
>.|TRBV7-9|TRBD1|TRBJ1-6
TGTGCCAGCAGCGCAAACAGGGGGACCTCCTATAATTCACCCCTCCACTTT
CASSANRGTSYNSPLHF
>.|TRBV4-2|.|TRBJ2-3
TGTGCCAGCAGGCCTGCCGGGGGAGATACGCAGTATTTT
CASRPAGGDTQYF
>once|TRBV5-6|.|TRBJ1-1
TGTGCCAGCAGCCGAGTAAATGATGAATACACTGAAGCTTTCTTT
CASSRVNDEYTEAFF
>.|TRBV30|.|TRBJ1-1
TGTGCCTGGAAGAACCCCGGGATGGGGAACACTGAAGCTTTCTTT
CAWKNPGMGNTEAFF
>.|TRBV11-2|TRBD2|TRBJ2-3
TGTGCCAGCAGCCTGATACGGAGCGGGAGTACAGATACGCAGTATTTT
CASSLIRSGSTDTQYF
>.|TRBV12-1|.|TRBJ1-6
TGTGCCAGCAGCTTTGGGTCCGGTTTATGGGCAGAACTTAATTCACCCCTCCACTTT
CASSFGSGLWAELNSPLHF
>.|TRBV27|.|TRBJ2-4
TGTGCCAGCATCCACAGGGAAAACATTCAGTACTTC
CASIHRENIQYF
>few|TRBV25-1|.|TRBJ1-4
TGTGCCAGCAGTGAAGGGGCTGTTGAAAAACTGTTTTTT
CASSEGAVEKLFF
>once|TRBV28|.|TRBJ1-5
TGTGCCACAGGGGCAGCGCGAAATCAGCCCCAGCATTTT
CATGAARNQPQHF
>.|TRBV7-9|TRBD1|TRBJ1-4
TGTGCCAGCAGCCACCGGACAGGGTCTAATCCTAATGAAAAACTGTTTTTT
CASSHRTGSNPNEKLFF
>.|TRBV19|.|TRBJ1-1
TGTGCCAGTATATCCAGGGAATTCTCATCTGAAGCTTTCTTT
CASISREFSSEAFF
>.|TRBV13|.|TRBJ1-2
TGTGCCAGCAGCCCTAGCCTCACAGGGAGAACTAACTATGGCTACACCTTC
CASSPSLTGRTNYGYTF
>.|TRBV30|.|TRBJ1-1
TGTGCCTGGAGGGGGAATAAGGGAGTGCTCATGAACACTGAAGCTTTCTTT
CAWRGNKGVLMNTEAFF
>.|TRBV28|TRBD2|TRBJ2-7
TGTGCCAGCAGTTTACGGTCGGGGGGAACCTACGAGCAGTACTTC
CASSLRSGGTYEQYF
>.|TRBV28|.|TRBJ2-1
TGTGCCAGCAGTTCCGGGAGAGCTACCAACAATGAGCAGTTCTTC
CASSSGRATNNEQFF
>.|TRBV11-3|.|TRBJ2-2
TGTGCCAGCAGCCCCGGGACTCAGAACACCGGGGAGCTGTTTTTT
CASSPGTQNTGELFF
>.|TRBV5-1|.|TRBJ1-4
TGCGCCAGCAGCCTCGGGAGGATCGATGAAAAACTGTTTTTT
CASSLGRIDEKLFF
>.|TRBV3-1/TRBV3-2|TRBD2|TRBJ2-1
TGTGCCAGCAGCCAAGATTCTTTAGGCGGGAGCTCCTACAATGAGCAGTTCTTC
CASSQDSLGGSSYNEQFF
>.|TRBV19|TRBD1|TRBJ2-7
TGTGCCAGTAGTAACCGGGACAGGGAATCCTACGAGCAGTACTTC
CASSNRDRESYEQYF
>.|TRBV6-5|TRBD1|TRBJ2-7
TGTGCCAGCAGACATGGACAGGGGGTATACGAGCAGTACTTC
CASRHGQGVYEQYF
>.|TRBV28|.|TRBJ1-1
TGTGCCAGCAGTTTATTTATCGAGGAGTGGGGCCCTGAAGCTTTCTTT
CASSLFIEEWGPEAFF
>.|TRBV18|.|TRBJ1-5
TGTGCCAGCTCAACGGACACAAATCAGCCCCAGCATTTT
CASSTDTNQPQHF
>.|TRBV19|TRBD2|TRBJ2-7
TGTGCCAGACCACCCCCGGGCGGAGCGGGAAGATCCTACGAGCAGTACTTC
CARPPPGGAGRSYEQYF
>.|TRBV27|.|TRBJ1-2
TGTGCCAGCAGTCCAGGACAACCCTATGGCTACACCTTC
CASSPGQPYGYTF
>.|TRBV12-5|TRBD1|TRBJ1-1
TGTGCTAGTGGTTCCACAGGGGTCACTGAAGCTTTCTTT
CASGSTGVTEAFF
>.|TRBV27|TRBD1|TRBJ2-7
TGTGCCAGCAGTACGGGACAGGGGTACGAGCAGTACTTC
CASSTGQGYEQYF
>.|TRBV11-3|TRBD2|TRBJ2-7
TGTGCCAGCAGCTTAGCCGGGACTAGCGGTTACGAGCAGTACTTC
CASSLAGTSGYEQYF
>.|TRBV4-1|TRBD2|TRBJ2-5
TGCGCCAGCAGCCAATCCCCCCCCAGGACTAGCTTGGGTGAGACCCAGTACTTC
CASSQSPPRTSLGETQYF
>.|TRBV5-5|TRBD2|TRBJ2-3
TGTGCCAGCAGCGGCGGGGGTGCGGGGGAAGATACGCAGTATTTT
CASSGGGAGEDTQYF
>many|TRBV30|TRBD1|TRBJ1-1
TGTGCCTGGAGGCCCACAGGGGCCGGTGGCACTGAAGCTTTCTTT
CAWRPTGAGGTEAFF
>.|TRBV10-1|.|TRBJ2-1
TGCGCCAGCAGGAGTGAATCCTACAATGAGCAGTTCTTC
CASRSESYNEQFF
>.|TRBV28|TRBD2|TRBJ2-7
TGTGCCAGCAGTTTAGTAGAACCGGGACTAGCGGGTATAAACAAGGGGTACGAGCAGTACTTC
CASSLVEPGLAGINKGYEQYF
>.|TRBV12-3/TRBV12-4|.|TRBJ1-6
TGTGCCAGCAGTTTTCCGGGTGACCTCCACTTT
CASSFPGDLHF
>.|TRBV27|.|TRBJ1-2
TGTGCCAGCAGTTTCGTTCGGGAGCTGTCTAACTATGGCTACACCTTC
CASSFVRELSNYGYTF
>.|TRBV7-2|.|TRBJ2-7
TGTGCCAGCAGCTTATTAACGGGGAGGAACTCCTACGAGCAGTACTTC
CASSLLTGRNSYEQYF
>.|TRBV7-9|.|TRBJ1-1
TGTGCCAGCAGTGATATTGTCGCGGCTGGCACTGAAGCTTTCTTT
CASSDIVAAGTEAFF
>.|TRBV12-3/TRBV12-4|.|TRBJ1-2
TGTGCCAGCAGTTTGTGGACGGACTTGAGCTACACCTTC
CASSLWTDLSYTF
>.|TRBV5-4|TRBD1|TRBJ1-4
TGTGCCAGCAGCCCGGGACAGGGAGGGAATGAAAAACTGTTTTTT
CASSPGQGGNEKLFF
>.|TRBV23-1|TRBD1|TRBJ1-1
TGCGCCAGCAGCCAACAGGGGCCCTGGTCAATGAACACTGAAGCTTTCTTT
CASSQQGPWSMNTEAFF
>.|TRBV27|.|TRBJ1-5
TGTGCCAGCAGTAAAATGGGGGCTCGACAGCCCCAGCATTTT
CASSKMGARQPQHF
>.|TRBV18|TRBD1|TRBJ1-4
TGTGCCAGCTCACTGACAGGGGCGGAAAAACTGTTTTTT
CASSLTGAEKLFF
>.|TRBV4-2|.|TRBJ2-2
TGTGCCAGCAGCTCGACGCCGGGTCTCAGAGGTGCGAACACCGGGGAGCTGTTTTTT
CASSSTPGLRGANTGELFF
>.|TRBV28|TRBD1|TRBJ1-1
TGTGCCAGCAGTTTAGACAGGGGCCCGAACACTGAAGCTTTCTTT
CASSLDRGPNTEAFF
>.|TRBV5-1|TRBD1|TRBJ1-4
TGCGCCAGCAGCCCGGGACAGGTGGGGGAAAAACTGTTTTTT
CASSPGQVGEKLFF
>.|TRBV5-4|.|TRBJ1-1
TGTGCCAGCAGCTCGGCAGGGGTACCGAAAGCTTTCTTT
CASSSAGVPKAFF
>.|TRBV11-2|TRBD1|TRBJ1-5
TGTGCCAGCAGCTGGGACAGGGTGCAGCCCCAGCATTTT
CASSWDRVQPQHF
>.|TRBV30|TRBD2|TRBJ2-5
TGTGCCACCACCGGAGCGGGGGAGGAGACCCAGTACTTC
CATTGAGEETQYF
>.|TRBV19|.|TRBJ1-2
TGTGCCAGTAGTACACCGCAGGGCACCGACTTCGGCTATGGCTACACCTTC
CASSTPQGTDFGYGYTF
>.|TRBV11-2|.|TRBJ2-7
TGTGCCAGCAGCTTAGATCCGGGTTCCCCCTACGAGCAGTACTTC
CASSLDPGSPYEQYF
>.|TRBV28|.|TRBJ1-5
TGTGCCAGCTCCGGGAAGGGCGATCTGCAGCCCCAGCATTTT
CASSGKGDLQPQHF
>.|TRBV12-3/TRBV12-4|.|TRBJ1-1
TGTGCCAGCAGCCTGGAGGCGGGGACTGAAGCTTTCTTT
CASSLEAGTEAFF
>.|TRBV5-6|.|TRBJ2-3
TGTGCCAGCAGCGGGGAGGTGGGGAGCACAGATACGCAGTATTTT
CASSGEVGSTDTQYF
>.|TRBV4-1|.|TRBJ2-7
TGCGCCAGCAGCCTATGGTTTCCGGGAGCGGACTACGAGCAGTACTTC
CASSLWFPGADYEQYF
>.|TRBV7-3|TRBD2|TRBJ2-3
TGTGCCAGCAGCCCTGGAGCGAGCGGGGGGATGCGAGATACGCAGTATTTT
CASSPGASGGMRDTQYF
>.|TRBV19|TRBD1|TRBJ1-1
TGTGCCAGTAAGGGACAGCTGAACACTGAAGCTTTCTTT
CASKGQLNTEAFF
>.|TRBV6-1|.|TRBJ2-2
TGTGCCAGCAGTGAATCGGGAGACACCGGGGAGCTGTTTTTT
CASSESGDTGELFF
>.|TRBV24-1|.|TRBJ1-5
TGTGCCACCAGTGGGTCAGGGCCGGATGGAAGGAGCAATCAGCCCCAGCATTTT
CATSGSGPDGRSNQPQHF
>.|TRBV14|.|TRBJ2-5
TGTGCCAGCAGCCAAGATCTGAGAGCGAGAGAGACCCAGTACTTC
CASSQDLRARETQYF